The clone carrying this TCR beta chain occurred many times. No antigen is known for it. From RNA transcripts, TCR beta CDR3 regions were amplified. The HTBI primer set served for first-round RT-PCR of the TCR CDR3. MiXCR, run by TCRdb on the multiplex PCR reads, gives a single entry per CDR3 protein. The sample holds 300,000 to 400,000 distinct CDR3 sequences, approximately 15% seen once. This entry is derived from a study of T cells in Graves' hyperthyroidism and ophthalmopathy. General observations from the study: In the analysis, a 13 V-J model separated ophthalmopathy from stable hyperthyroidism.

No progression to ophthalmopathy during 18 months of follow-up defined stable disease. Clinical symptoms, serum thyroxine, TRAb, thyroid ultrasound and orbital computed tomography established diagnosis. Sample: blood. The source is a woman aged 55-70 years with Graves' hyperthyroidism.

CDR3 nucleotides: TGTGCCAGCAGCGAAGGGCGGGGGGGCACAGATACGCAGTATTTT. Translation: CASSEGRGGTDTQYF. The J gene is TRBJ2-3, the V gene TRBV11-1, with TRBD2 matching 8 bases. The CDR3 totals 15 residues. Germline lookup yields CDR1 SGHAT and CDR2 FQDESV (reference sequence). J lost 1 base, V lost 5 bases, and 5 bases had no gene match.